Below are 21 T cell receptor beta chains sequenced from a single sample in a study of T cell responses to AZD1222 COVID-19 vaccine. Method: immunoSEQ multiplex PCR; TCRdb's copy keeps in-frame clones and lacks some. This table has 150,000 or so clones, 85% to 95% appearing once. This material consisted of peripheral blood, taken on day 0 of MenACWY control vaccination. The receptors originated from an adult in good health.

The chain uses TRBV15 and TRBJ2-1, with a tentative D call TRBD2 (6 bases). V was trimmed by 2 bases and J by 8 bases, leaving 19 bases between them. Germline V gene sequence: CDR1 LNHNV, CDR2 YYDKDF (reference sequence). The CDR3 is made up of 16 amino acids. CDR3 sequence: CATSRLDYPAVDEQFF. Here the CDR3 DNA reads TGTGCCACCAGCAGACTGGACTACCCGGCTGTCGATGAGCAGTTCTTC.

The chain couples TRBV5-5 to TRBJ2-7, with 10 bases aligning to TRBD1. The V gene's germline CDR1 is SGHKS and CDR2 YYEKEE (reference sequence). The CDR3 totals 14 residues. J was trimmed by 2 bases and V by 3 bases; bases with no gene match: 2. The CDR3 DNA reads TGTGCCAGCAGCTGGGGACAGGGGACCTACGAGCAGTACTTC. This translates into CASSWGQGTYEQYF.

This clone was seen just once. V and J are TRBV29-1 and TRBJ1-2, with TRBD1 matching 8 bases. The CDR3 totals 14 residues. Germline assignment: CDR1 SQVTM and CDR2 ANQGSEA. The J segment lost 7 bases and the V segment lost 3 bases, leaving 10 bases of the junction unmatched. The chain's CDR3 is CSVDSPGGAGGYTF. CDR3 coding DNA: TGCAGCGTTGATTCCCCAGGGGGCGCGGGTGGCTACACCTTC.

V gene TRBV7-8 combines with J gene TRBJ2-7; 9 bases are a match to TRBD1. This CDR3 is 15 amino acids long. The junction had 10 bases not matched to a gene; V was cut back by 5 bases and J by 5 bases. Germline V lookup: CDR1 SGHVS, CDR2 FQNEAQ. The CDR3 coding sequence is TGTGCCAGCAGCCCTCGCCTAACAGGGGGCGACGAGCAGTACTTC. Translating it yields CASSPRLTGGDEQYF.

J is TRBJ1-3 and V is TRBV9, with TRBD1 identical over 7 bases. This CDR3 spans 16 amino acids. The trim removed 4 bases at V and 1 base at J, leaving 8 bases unmatched. CDR1 and CDR2 (germline): SGDLS, YYNGEE. CDR3 sequence (DNA): TGTGCCAGCAGCCAGACGGGACAGAGATCTGGAAACACCATATATTTT. Protein product: CASSQTGQRSGNTIYF.

The gene calls are TRBV5-1 and TRBJ1-3; tentative D call: TRBD1 (6 bases). The CDR3 is 15 amino acids. Germline CDR1 and CDR2: SGHRS and YFSETQ. Trimming removed 1 base from V and 3 bases from J, with 11 bases in between. As DNA, the CDR3 is TGCGCCAGCAGCTTGATGACAGGCTATGGAAACACCATATATTTT. Amino acids: CASSLMTGYGNTIYF.

The chain joins TRBV5-1 to TRBJ2-3; D ambiguous. V was pared by 4 bases and J by 4 bases, with 4 bases between. CDR1 is SGHRS, CDR2 YFSETQ, per germline. This CDR3 is 11 amino acids long. The CDR3 here is CASSLADTQYF. CDR3 sequence (DNA): TGCGCCAGCAGCCTTGCAGATACGCAGTATTTT.

V usage is TRBV2 and J usage is TRBJ1-1, with D uncertain. CDR1 is SNHLY and CDR2 is FYNNEI in the germline V gene. The V end lost 1 base, the J end lost 1 base, and 7 bases lay between the germline ends. The length of the CDR3 is 14 residues. The DNA of the CDR3 is TGTGCCAGCAGTGAAGGGGCACGGAACACTGAAGCTTTCTTT. Translated: CASSEGARNTEAFF.

The CDR3 protein is CASSVVRVAGELFF. The CDR3 DNA reads as TGTGCCAGCAGCGTAGTCAGGGTTGCCGGGGAGCTGTTTTTT. The J gene is TRBJ2-2, the V gene TRBV9; D is perhaps TRBD1 (5 bases). Germline CDR1 reads SGDLS; CDR2 reads YYNGEE. The CDR3 extends over 14 amino acids. V lost 0 bases, J lost 6 bases, and 9 bases lay in between. Looking up the rest from reference TRBV9 and TRBJ2-2 gives the full variable domain: DSGVTQTPKHLITATGQRVTLRCSPRSGDLSVYWYQQSLDQGLQFLIQYYNGEERAKGNILERFSAQQFPDLHSELNLSSLELGDSALYFCASSVVRVAGELFFGEGSRLTVL.

The J gene is TRBJ1-6, the V gene TRBV5-1; 8 nucleotides line up with TRBD1. Germline-derived CDR1 and CDR2 are SGHRS and YFSETQ. V lost 0 bases and J lost 10; bases outside the gene matches: 6. CDR3 length: 15 residues. CDR3 loop: CASSLDRGSGSPLHF. CDR3 nucleotide sequence: TGCGCCAGCAGCTTGGACAGGGGGTCCGGATCACCCCTCCACTTT.

The gene calls are TRBV9 and TRBJ2-3, with 9 bases that match TRBD2. The germline V gene has CDR1 SGDLS and CDR2 YYNGEE. CDR3 length: 13 residues. With 0 bases clipped from V and 10 bases from J, the junction kept 3 bases outside the gene matches. CDR3 bases: TGTGCCAGCAGCGTAGCCAGCGGGGGGTCGCAGTATTTT. Protein: CASSVASGGSQYF.

The gene calls are TRBV18 and TRBJ1-6; 9 positions match TRBD1. The CDR3 consists of 16 residues. CDR1 is KGHSH and CDR2 is LQKENI in the germline V gene. V lost 3 bases and J lost 14; bases outside the gene matches: 14. The CDR3 spells CASSPIAGTGNEALHF. The DNA of the CDR3 is TGTGCCAGCTCACCCATCGCCGGGACAGGGAATGAGGCCCTCCACTTT.

V gene TRBV5-5 combines with J gene TRBJ1-4; 9 bases map to TRBD1. CDR1 is SGHKS, CDR2 YYEKEE, per germline (reference sequence). The J segment lost 7 bases and the V segment lost 2 bases, leaving 6 bases of the junction unmatched. The CDR3 has 15 residues. This chain's CDR3 is CASSFPRDRVEKLFF. The DNA of the CDR3 is TGTGCCAGCAGCTTTCCCCGGGACAGGGTTGAAAAACTGTTTTTT.

The chain recombines TRBV27 with TRBJ1-1; D is unresolved. The V end lost 2 bases, the J end lost 1 base, and 5 bases lay between the germline ends. Germline CDR1 MNHEY, CDR2 SMNVEV (reference sequence). The CDR3 is 13 residues long. CDR3 amino acids: CASSLMENTEAFF. The CDR3 nucleotides are TGTGCCAGCAGTTTAATGGAGAACACTGAAGCTTTCTTT.

The rearrangement links TRBV27 to TRBJ2-2, with 13 bases that match TRBD2. Per the germline V gene, CDR1 is MNHEY and CDR2 is SMNVEV (reference sequence). Trimming cost V 6 bases and J 0 bases; bases outside gene matches: 1. The CDR3 covers 16 residues. This CDR3 reads CASRTSGGTNTGELFF. In nucleotides, the CDR3 is TGTGCCAGCAGGACTAGCGGGGGGACGAACACCGGGGAGCTGTTTTTT.

This chain links TRBV7-3 with TRBJ1-6; D is perhaps TRBD1 (5 bases). CDR1 and CDR2 from the germline V gene are SGHTA and FQGTGA. This CDR3 region has 14 residues. The V end lost 5 bases, the J end lost 7 bases, and 12 bases lay between the germline ends. The CDR3 spells CASSPGHPNSPLHF. For the CDR3, the DNA is TGTGCCAGCAGCCCTGGACACCCAAATTCACCCCTCCACTTT.

This sequence joins TRBV5-1 and TRBJ2-2, with no clear D. This CDR3 is 14 amino acids long. Germline CDR1 reads SGHRS; CDR2 reads YFSETQ. The V end was cut by 0 bases, the J end by 4 bases, with 7 bases between. CDR3 coding DNA: TGCGCCAGCAGCTTGGATTCAGCCACCGGGGAGCTGTTTTTT. Encoded protein: CASSLDSATGELFF.

The chain is built from TRBV29-1 and TRBJ1-2; D is perhaps TRBD1 (5 bases). V was clipped by 5 bases and J by 7 bases, with 14 bases between them. The CDR3 runs 12 residues. Per germline, CDR1 SQVTM and CDR2 ANQGSEA. For the CDR3, the DNA is TGCAGCGTTCTGACAGCCCCAGGTGGCTACACCTTC. Encoded protein: CSVLTAPGGYTF. The variable domain in full, with the rest retrieved from reference TRBV29-1 and TRBJ1-2, is SAVISQKPSRDICQRGTSLTIQCQVDSQVTMMFWYRQQPGQSLTLIATANQGSEATYESGFVIDKFPISRPNLTFSTLTVSNMSPEDSSIYLCSVLTAPGGYTFGSGTRLTVV.

This chain links TRBV5-8 with TRBJ2-7; possible D gene TRBD2, 5 bases. The germline V gene encodes CDR1 SGHTS and CDR2 YDEGEE. V was clipped by 4 bases and J by 7 bases, with 30 bases between them. This CDR3 has 18 amino acids. The CDR3 region has the DNA TGTGCCAGCAGCCCCTCTTGGCGGGCCTCACCTACCCCATCTGAGCAGTACTTC. This codes for CASSPSWRASPTPSEQYF. Looking up the rest from reference TRBV5-8 and TRBJ2-7 gives the full variable domain: EAGVTQSPTHLIKTRGQQATLRCSPISGHTSVYWYQQALGLGLQFLLWYDEGEERNRGNFPPRFSGRQFPNYSSELNVNALELEDSALYLCASSPSWRASPTPSEQYFGPGTRLTVT.

The CDR3 DNA sequence: TGTGCCACCAGTGATGAGCTGAACACTGAAGCTTTCTTT. It encodes CATSDELNTEAFF. This sequence joins TRBV24-1 and TRBJ1-1; D gene ambiguous. The CDR3 consists of 13 residues. V dropped 3 bases and J dropped 0 bases, with 4 bases sitting between them. From germline, CDR1 is KGHDR and CDR2 SFDVKD.

This chain links TRBV27 with TRBJ1-3, with D uncertain. Germline-derived CDR1 and CDR2 are MNHEY and SMNVEV (reference sequence). CDR3 length: 13 amino acids. Trimming removed 5 bases from V and 4 bases from J, with 9 bases in between. The CDR3 nucleotides read TGTGCCAGCAGTGACGGGTTAGGAAACACCATATATTTT. This codes for CASSDGLGNTIYF.